The rows below give T cell receptor beta chains drawn from one sample of a study of a mutant IDH1 vaccine in newly diagnosed glioma. Libraries were prepared by immunoSEQ multiplex PCR; TCRdb keeps only in-frame clonotypes and omits some of them. Among approximately 60,000 clones listed, about 80% were seen once. For these TCRs, the target antigens are not known. The sequencing here drew on PBMCs, taken from a glioma patient whose treatment included an IDH1 peptide vaccine. These TCRs come from a young woman with glioma. Some clones in this sample may be carry-over from other donors' samples. CDR3s include the opening cysteine and the closing phenylalanine or tryptophan. D genes are given only for firm matches. The size entry is marked missing in some rows and otherwise reads once, few, many or a size class.

clone_size	j_call	d_call	v_call	cdr3_nt	cdr3_aa
NA	TRBJ2-2	TRBD1	TRBV5-5	TGTGCCAGCAGCTTGTTTCAGGGGGAAACCGGGGAGCTGTTTTTT	CASSLFQGETGELFF
NA	TRBJ2-3	NA	TRBV7-9	TGTGCCAGCAGCTTTGGGACGACCTTATTCACAGATACGCAGTATTTT	CASSFGTTLFTDTQYF
NA	TRBJ1-3	NA	TRBV27	TGTGCCAGCAGTTTAAACGGGGTCTCTGGAAACACCATATATTTT	CASSLNGVSGNTIYF
NA	TRBJ2-7	TRBD1	TRBV5-6	TGTGCCAGCAGCTTTAGGGACAGGCCCTACGAGCAGTACTTC	CASSFRDRPYEQYF
few	TRBJ2-3	NA	TRBV29-1	TGCAGCGTTGTGCAGGGGACAGATACGCAGTATTTT	CSVVQGTDTQYF
NA	TRBJ2-3	NA	TRBV5-1	TGCGCCAGGGGGAGGGGGGAAGATACGCAGTATTTT	CARGRGEDTQYF
NA	TRBJ1-4	TRBD1	TRBV5-6	TGTGCCAGCAGCTTCAGCTTGGGACAGGGTGGAGAAAAACTGTTTTTT	CASSFSLGQGGEKLFF
NA	TRBJ1-3	TRBD1	TRBV4-3	TGCGCCAGCAGCCAGTCGGCACAGGGGTACAGTAGCACCATATATTTT	CASSQSAQGYSSTIYF
NA	TRBJ1-5	NA	TRBV6-4	TGTGCCAGCAGTGACAGCCCCACCAATCAGCCCCAGCATTTT	CASSDSPTNQPQHF
NA	TRBJ2-7	TRBD1	TRBV15	TGTGCCACCAGCGATAGGTGGACAGGGGGCTTCGAGCAGTACTTC	CATSDRWTGGFEQYF
NA	TRBJ1-1	NA	TRBV6-5	TGTGCCAGCAGTTACTCGTGGACGTTGTCGAACACTGAAGCTTTCTTT	CASSYSWTLSNTEAFF
NA	TRBJ1-5	NA	TRBV4-2	TGTGCCAGCAGCCAAGATAATCAGCCCCAGCATTTT	CASSQDNQPQHF
NA	TRBJ2-7	NA	TRBV6-5	TGTGCCAGCAGTAAGGCCTACGAGCAGTACTTC	CASSKAYEQYF
NA	TRBJ2-5	NA	TRBV7-9	TGTGCCAGCAGCTCTTGGCTAGAGACCCAGTACTTC	CASSSWLETQYF
NA	TRBJ1-2	NA	TRBV19	TGTGCCAGTAGCGCGCAACTTTTTCAGGCGACTAACTATGGCTACACCTTC	CASSAQLFQATNYGYTF
NA	TRBJ1-2	NA	TRBV5-6	TGTGCCAGCAGCCAAAGACAGGAACTCTATGGCTACACCTTC	CASSQRQELYGYTF
NA	TRBJ2-2	TRBD1	TRBV5-4	TGTGCCAGCAGCCAAGATCCCACAGGGGACGGGGAGCTGTTTTTT	CASSQDPTGDGELFF
NA	TRBJ2-5	NA	TRBV5-1	TGCGCCAGCAGCTTGAGTGGGGAGACCCAGTACTTC	CASSLSGETQYF
NA	TRBJ2-1	TRBD2	TRBV29-1	TGCAGCGTTGAAGATCTAGCGGGAGTAGGTGAGCAGTTCTTC	CSVEDLAGVGEQFF
NA	TRBJ2-2	TRBD1	TRBV28	TGTGCCAGCAGTTCGACAGGGCGGACCGGGGAGCTGTTTTTT	CASSSTGRTGELFF
NA	TRBJ1-6	NA	TRBV2	TGTGCCAGCAGTGAAGCCTTTAGGGCCTCCCTCCACTTT	CASSEAFRASLHF
NA	TRBJ1-1	TRBD1	TRBV10-3	TGTGCCATCAGGGACGTGGGCAGGGGGGACACTGAAGCTTTCTTT	CAIRDVGRGDTEAFF
NA	TRBJ1-6	NA	TRBV2	TGTGCCAGCAGTGAATACAGGGCGAGCTCCTATAATTCACCCCTCCACTTT	CASSEYRASSYNSPLHF
NA	TRBJ1-2	TRBD1	TRBV5-6	TGTGCCAGCAGCCAGGGCACAGGGGGGGTCTATGGCTACACCTTC	CASSQGTGGVYGYTF
NA	TRBJ1-1	NA	TRBV7-9	TGTGCCAGCAGCTTAGATGCTTCGAACACTGAAGCTTTCTTT	CASSLDASNTEAFF
NA	TRBJ2-1	NA	TRBV5-4	TGTGCCAGCAGCTTCAAGGGTAGCAATGAGCAGTTCTTC	CASSFKGSNEQFF
NA	TRBJ2-2	NA	TRBV27	TGTGCCAGCAGTTTAAGGTGGGCCGGGGAGCTGTTTTTT	CASSLRWAGELFF
NA	TRBJ1-2	TRBD1	TRBV6-5	TGTGCCAGCAGGCCCGGGACAGGGCTCTATGGCTACACCTTC	CASRPGTGLYGYTF
few	TRBJ2-5	TRBD2	TRBV9	TGTGCCAGCAGCGTAGGGGCTAGCGGGGTACACCAAGAGACCCAGTACTTC	CASSVGASGVHQETQYF
NA	TRBJ2-3	TRBD2	TRBV19	TGTGCCAGTAATATAGCGGGGAACACAGATACGCAGTATTTT	CASNIAGNTDTQYF
NA	TRBJ1-2	NA	TRBV27	TGTGCCAGCAGTCTCCTCGGGGGGGCGGACTATGGCTACACCTTC	CASSLLGGADYGYTF
NA	TRBJ2-4	TRBD2	TRBV5-1	TGCGCCAGCAGAAGGGACGGCGGGAGAGCCAAAAACATTCAGTACTTC	CASRRDGGRAKNIQYF
NA	TRBJ1-5	NA	TRBV9	TGTGCCAGCAGCGTGGACACAGGGTATGGGCAGCCCCAGCATTTT	CASSVDTGYGQPQHF
NA	TRBJ2-1	TRBD2	TRBV6-4	TGTGCCAGCAGTGACTCGACTAGCGGGATGGATGAGCAGTTCTTC	CASSDSTSGMDEQFF
NA	TRBJ1-1	NA	TRBV10-3	TGTGCCATCAGTGAAAGGGAAAGTAGAGCTTTCTTT	CAISERESRAFF
NA	TRBJ1-1	TRBD1	TRBV5-4	TGTGCCAGCAGTCGCCCGGGACAGGGCTCTGAAGCTTCCTTT	CASSRPGQGSEASF
medium-sized	TRBJ2-6	NA	TRBV15	TGTGCCACCAGCAGAGACCGAAGCTCTGGGGCCAACGTCCTGACTTTC	CATSRDRSSGANVLTF
NA	TRBJ1-2	NA	TRBV4-1	TGCGCCAGCAGCCAAGGGGACGGACGCTCCTTTCGCTATGGCTACACCTTC	CASSQGDGRSFRYGYTF
few	TRBJ2-4	NA	TRBV19	TGTGCCAGTACCGCCAAAACGGGCATTCAGTACTTC	CASTAKTGIQYF
NA	TRBJ1-6	NA	TRBV9	TGTGCCAGCAGCGCTTACTTAGGGAACTATAATTCACCCCTCCACTTT	CASSAYLGNYNSPLHF
NA	TRBJ1-3	NA	TRBV11-3	TGTGCCAGCAGCCAAAGGGGTCCCATATATTTT	CASSQRGPIYF
NA	TRBJ2-7	NA	TRBV5-1	TGCGCCAGCAGCTTGGCTGTGGGCCCCAGCTCCTACGAGCAGTACTTC	CASSLAVGPSSYEQYF